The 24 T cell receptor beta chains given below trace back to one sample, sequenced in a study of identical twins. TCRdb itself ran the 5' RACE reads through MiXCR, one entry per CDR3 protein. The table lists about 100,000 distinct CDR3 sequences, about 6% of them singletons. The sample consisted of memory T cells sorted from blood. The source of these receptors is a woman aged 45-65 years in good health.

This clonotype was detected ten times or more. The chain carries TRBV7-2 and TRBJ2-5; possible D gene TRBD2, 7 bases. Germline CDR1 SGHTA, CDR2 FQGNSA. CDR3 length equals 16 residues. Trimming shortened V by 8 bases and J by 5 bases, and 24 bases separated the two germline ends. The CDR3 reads CASGERRGGNTETQYF. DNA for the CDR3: TGTGCCAGCGGCGAAAGGAGGGGGGGGAATACGGAGACCCAGTACTTC.

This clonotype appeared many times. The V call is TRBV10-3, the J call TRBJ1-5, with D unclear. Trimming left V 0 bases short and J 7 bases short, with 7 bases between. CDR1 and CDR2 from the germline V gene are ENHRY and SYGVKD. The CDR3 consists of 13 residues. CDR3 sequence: CAISESTGQPQHF. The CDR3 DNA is TGTGCCATCAGTGAGTCAACGGGGCAGCCCCAGCATTTT.

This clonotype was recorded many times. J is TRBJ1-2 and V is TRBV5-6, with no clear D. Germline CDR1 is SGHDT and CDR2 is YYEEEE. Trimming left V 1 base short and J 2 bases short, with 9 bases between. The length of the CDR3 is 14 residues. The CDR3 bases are TGTGCCAGCAGCTTGAAGGTCTGGAACTATGGCTACACCTTC. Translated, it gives CASSLKVWNYGYTF.

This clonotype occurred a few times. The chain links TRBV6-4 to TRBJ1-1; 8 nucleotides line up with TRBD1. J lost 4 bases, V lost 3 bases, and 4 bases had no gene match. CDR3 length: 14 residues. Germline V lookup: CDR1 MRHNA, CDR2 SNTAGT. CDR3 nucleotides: TGTGCCAGCAGTGAGTCGGGGACAGGCACTGAAGCTTTCTTT. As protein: CASSESGTGTEAFF.

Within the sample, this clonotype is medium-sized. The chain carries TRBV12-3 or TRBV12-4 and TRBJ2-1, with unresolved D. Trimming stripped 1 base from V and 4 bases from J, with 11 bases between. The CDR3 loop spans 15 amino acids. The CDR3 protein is CASSLVASLYNEQFF. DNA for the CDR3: TGTGCCAGCAGTTTAGTGGCTAGTCTATACAATGAGCAGTTCTTC.

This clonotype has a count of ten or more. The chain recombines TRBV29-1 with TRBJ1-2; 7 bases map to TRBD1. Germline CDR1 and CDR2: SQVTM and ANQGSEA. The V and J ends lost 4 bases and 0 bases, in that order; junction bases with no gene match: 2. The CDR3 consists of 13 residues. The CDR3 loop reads CSVGQGPNYGYTF. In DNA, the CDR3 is TGCAGCGTTGGACAGGGCCCTAACTATGGCTACACCTTC.

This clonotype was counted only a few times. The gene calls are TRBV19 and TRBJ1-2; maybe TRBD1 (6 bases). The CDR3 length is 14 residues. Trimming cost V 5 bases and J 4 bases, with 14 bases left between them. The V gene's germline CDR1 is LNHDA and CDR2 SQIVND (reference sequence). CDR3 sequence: CASSSQQGSYGYTF. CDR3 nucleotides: TGTGCCAGTAGTTCGCAACAGGGTTCCTATGGCTACACCTTC.

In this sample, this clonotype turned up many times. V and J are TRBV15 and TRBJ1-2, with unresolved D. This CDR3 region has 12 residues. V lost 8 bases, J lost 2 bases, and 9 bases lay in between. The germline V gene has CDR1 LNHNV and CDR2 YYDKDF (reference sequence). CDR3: CATAQPNYGYTF. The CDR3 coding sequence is TGTGCCACCGCACAGCCAAACTATGGCTACACCTTC.

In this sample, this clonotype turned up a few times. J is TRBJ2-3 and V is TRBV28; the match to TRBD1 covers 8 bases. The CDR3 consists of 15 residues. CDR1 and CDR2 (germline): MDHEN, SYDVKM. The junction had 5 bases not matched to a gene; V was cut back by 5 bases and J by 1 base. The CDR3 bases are TGTGCCAGCAGTGTACCGGGACAGGGCACAGATACGCAGTATTTT. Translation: CASSVPGQGTDTQYF.

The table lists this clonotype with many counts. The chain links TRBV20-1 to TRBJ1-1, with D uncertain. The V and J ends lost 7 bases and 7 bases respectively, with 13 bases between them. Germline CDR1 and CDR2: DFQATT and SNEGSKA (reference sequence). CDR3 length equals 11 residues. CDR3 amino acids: CSVRPGVEAFF. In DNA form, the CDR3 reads TGCAGTGTCCGCCCGGGTGTTGAAGCTTTCTTT.

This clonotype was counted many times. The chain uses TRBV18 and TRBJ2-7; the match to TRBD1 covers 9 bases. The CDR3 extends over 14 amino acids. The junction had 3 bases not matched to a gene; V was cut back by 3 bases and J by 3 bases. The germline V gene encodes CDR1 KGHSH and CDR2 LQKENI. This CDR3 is CASSPGQGRYEQYF. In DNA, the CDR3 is TGTGCCAGCTCACCGGGACAGGGACGCTACGAGCAGTACTTC.

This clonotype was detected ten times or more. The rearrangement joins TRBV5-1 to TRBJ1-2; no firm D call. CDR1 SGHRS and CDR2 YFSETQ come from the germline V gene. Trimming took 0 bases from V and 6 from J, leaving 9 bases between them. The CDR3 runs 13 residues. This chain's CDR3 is CASSLGGLDGYTF. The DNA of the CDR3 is TGCGCCAGCAGCTTGGGGGGTTTGGATGGCTACACCTTC.

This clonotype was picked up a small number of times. CDR3 residues: CASSLDSGRGTGAFF. As DNA, the CDR3 is TGTGCCAGCAGCTTAGATAGTGGGCGTGGGACCGGAGCTTTCTTT. The rearrangement uses TRBV11-3 and TRBJ1-1; a weak D match, TRBD1 (5 bases). The germline CDR1 and CDR2 sequences are SGHNT and YENEEA. The germline V and J ends were trimmed by 0 bases and 10 bases, with 18 bases remaining between them. This CDR3 is built from 15 residues. The full variable domain, in which reference TRBV11-3 and TRBJ1-1 provide the parts outside the CDR3, is EAGVVQSPRYKIIEKKQPVAFWCNPISGHNTLYWYLQNLGQGPELLIRYENEEAVDDSQLPKDRFSAERLKGVDSTLKIQPAELGDSAVYLCASSLDSGRGTGAFFGQGTRLTVV.

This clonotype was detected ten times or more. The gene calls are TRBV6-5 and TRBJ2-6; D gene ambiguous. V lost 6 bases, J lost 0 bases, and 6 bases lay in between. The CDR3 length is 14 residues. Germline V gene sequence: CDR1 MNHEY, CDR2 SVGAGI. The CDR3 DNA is TGTGCCAGCAGCACAGTCTCTGGGGCCAACGTCCTGACTTTC. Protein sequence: CASSTVSGANVLTF.

CDR3 amino acids: CASSYEVRGTEQYF. For the CDR3, the DNA is TGTGCCAGCAGTTATGAGGTGCGAGGGACCGAGCAGTACTTC. The chain combines TRBV6-5 with TRBJ2-7, with D possibly being TRBD1 or TRBD2 (5 bases each). Per germline, CDR1 MNHEY and CDR2 SVGAGI. There are 14 residues in the CDR3. The V end lost 3 bases, the J end lost 6 bases, and 15 bases lay between the germline ends.

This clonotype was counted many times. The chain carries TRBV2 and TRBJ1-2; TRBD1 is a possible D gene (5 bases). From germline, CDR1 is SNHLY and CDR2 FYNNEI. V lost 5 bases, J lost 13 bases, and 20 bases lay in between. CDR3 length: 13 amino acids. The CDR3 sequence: CASSTGVGVECTF. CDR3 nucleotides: TGTGCCAGCAGTACCGGGGTAGGGGTAGAGTGCACCTTC.

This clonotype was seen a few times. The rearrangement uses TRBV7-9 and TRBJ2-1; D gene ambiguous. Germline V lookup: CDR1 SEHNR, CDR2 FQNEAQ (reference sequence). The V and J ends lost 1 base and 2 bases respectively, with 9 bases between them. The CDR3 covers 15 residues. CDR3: CASSLGGGAYNEQFF. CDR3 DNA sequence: TGTGCCAGCAGCTTAGGTGGCGGAGCCTACAATGAGCAGTTCTTC.

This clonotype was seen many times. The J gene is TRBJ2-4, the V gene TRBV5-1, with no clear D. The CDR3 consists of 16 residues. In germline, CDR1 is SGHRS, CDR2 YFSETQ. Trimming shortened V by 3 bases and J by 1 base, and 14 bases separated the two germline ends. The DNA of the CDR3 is TGCGCCAGCAGCTCCGGGCCATCAGCGGCCAAAAACATTCAGTACTTC. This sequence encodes CASSSGPSAAKNIQYF.

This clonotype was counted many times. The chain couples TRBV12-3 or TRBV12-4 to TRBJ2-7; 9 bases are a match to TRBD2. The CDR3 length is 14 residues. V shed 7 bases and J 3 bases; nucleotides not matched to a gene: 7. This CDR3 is CASKPGAGGYEQYF. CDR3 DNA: TGTGCCAGCAAACCGGGAGCGGGAGGCTACGAGCAGTACTTC.

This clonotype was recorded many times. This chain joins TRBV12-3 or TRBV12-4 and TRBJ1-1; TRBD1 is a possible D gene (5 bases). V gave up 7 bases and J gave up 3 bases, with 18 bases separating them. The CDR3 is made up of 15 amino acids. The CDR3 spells CASKAGEDYYTEAFF. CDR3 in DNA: TGTGCCAGCAAGGCGGGGGAGGACTATTACACTGAAGCTTTCTTT.

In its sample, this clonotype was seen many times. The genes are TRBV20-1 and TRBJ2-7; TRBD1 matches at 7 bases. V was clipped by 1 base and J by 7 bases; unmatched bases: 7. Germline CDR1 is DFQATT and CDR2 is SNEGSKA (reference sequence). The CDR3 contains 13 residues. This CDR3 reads CSARAQQGSEQYF. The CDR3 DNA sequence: TGCAGTGCTAGAGCCCAACAGGGGAGTGAGCAGTACTTC.

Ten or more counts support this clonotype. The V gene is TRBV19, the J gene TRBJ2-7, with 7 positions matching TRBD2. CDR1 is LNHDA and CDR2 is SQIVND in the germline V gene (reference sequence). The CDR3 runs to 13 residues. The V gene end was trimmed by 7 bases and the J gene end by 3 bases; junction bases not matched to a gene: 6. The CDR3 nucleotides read TGTGCCAGTACCTCCTGGGGGGGCTACGAGCAGTACTTC. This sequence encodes CASTSWGGYEQYF.

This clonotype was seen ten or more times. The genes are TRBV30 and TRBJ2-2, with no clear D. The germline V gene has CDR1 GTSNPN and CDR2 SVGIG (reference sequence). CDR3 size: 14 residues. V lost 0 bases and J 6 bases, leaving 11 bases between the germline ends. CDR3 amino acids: CAWSVQTGSGELFF. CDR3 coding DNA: TGTGCCTGGAGTGTACAAACTGGGTCCGGGGAGCTGTTTTTT.

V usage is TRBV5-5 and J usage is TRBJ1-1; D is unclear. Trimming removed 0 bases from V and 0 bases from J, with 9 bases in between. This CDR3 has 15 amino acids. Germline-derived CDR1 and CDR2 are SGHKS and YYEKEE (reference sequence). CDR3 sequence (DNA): TGTGCCAGCAGCTTGGCATCCGTGGTGAACACTGAAGCTTTCTTT. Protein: CASSLASVVNTEAFF.